This TCR beta chain appears in the sequencing data of a study of CD8 T cells in ankylosing spondylitis. Whole-study findings and limits: Peripheral blood samples showed relatively rare disease-linked clones, and these clones were CD8+. Typical of ankylosing spondylitis blood, it appeared, was a TCR beta motif of several highly homologous variants. There was reportedly significant enrichment of clones that were disease-linked in matched ankylosing spondylitis synovial fluid.

This CDR3 has 16 residues. Germline V gene sequence: CDR1 SGHRS, CDR2 YFSETQ. V trimming: 0 bases; J trimming: 4 bases; junction bases outside the gene matches: 5. MiXCR, applied by TCRdb to the 5' RACE reads, yields one record per CDR3 protein. The sample records some 250,000 distinct CDR3 sequences, 20% to 30% being singletons. This clonotype was seen ten or more times. The antigen is not known. The clonotype comes from a male donor with ankylosing spondylitis or in good health (not recorded which). Sequenced material: blood, either unsorted or a sorted T cell fraction (not recorded which). The rearrangement links TRBV5-1 to TRBJ2-2, with 8 bases aligning to TRBD2. CDR3 DNA: TGCGCCAGCAGCTTGGAAGCGGGGGCCCCCACCGGGGAGCTGTTTTTT. The encoded protein is CASSLEAGAPTGELFF.